This TCR beta chain was recovered during a study of beta chain features in type 1 diabetes. This clone was seen only a few times. No antigen is known for it. The entirety of the isolated RNA underwent reverse transcription, so expressed TCRB transcripts were sequenced. Naive, central memory and regulatory T cell samples produced a mean of about 3.5 million reads. Profiled with immunoSEQ multiplex PCR; TCRdb holds only in-frame clones, not every one. The sample yields hundreds of thousands of clones, 14% seen once. General study points: When Type 1 diabetes patients were examined, their TCRB CDR3s proved moderately but significantly shorter in all four CD4+ subsets.

The CDR3 length is 12 residues. Trimming took 6 bases from V and 10 from J, leaving 16 bases between them. Germline loops: CDR1 SQVTM, CDR2 ANQGSEA. The clonotype was recovered from a man under 40 with type 1 diabetes. Source material: naive CD4+ T cells from blood. The J gene is TRBJ2-1, the V gene TRBV29-1, with D possibly being TRBD2 (6 bases). The CDR3 protein is CSVCGGSEEQFF. CDR3 DNA: TGCAGCGTCTGTGGGGGGAGTGAAGAGCAGTTCTTC.